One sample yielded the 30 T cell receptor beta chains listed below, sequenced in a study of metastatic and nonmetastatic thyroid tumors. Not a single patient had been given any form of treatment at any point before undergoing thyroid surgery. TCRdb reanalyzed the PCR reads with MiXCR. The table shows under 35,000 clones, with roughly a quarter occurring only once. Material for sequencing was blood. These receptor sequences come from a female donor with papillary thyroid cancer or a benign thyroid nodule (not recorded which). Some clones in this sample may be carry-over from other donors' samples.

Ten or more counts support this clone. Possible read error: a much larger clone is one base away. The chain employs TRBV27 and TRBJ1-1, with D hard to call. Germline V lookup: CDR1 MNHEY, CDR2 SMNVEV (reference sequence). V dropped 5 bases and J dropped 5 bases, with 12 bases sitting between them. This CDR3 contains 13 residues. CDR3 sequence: CASSHAWGTEAFF. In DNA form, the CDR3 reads TGTGCCAGCAGTCACGCCTGGGGTACTGAAGCTTTCTTT.

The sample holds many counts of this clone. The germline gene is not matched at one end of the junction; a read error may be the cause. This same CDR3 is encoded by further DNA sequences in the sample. CDR3 sequence reads: CATKDRSRGETQYF. The CDR3, as DNA: TGTGCCACCAAGGACCGGTCCCGAGGGGAGACCCAGTACTTT. This rearrangement joins TRBV15 to TRBJ2-5; possibly TRBD1 or TRBD2 for D (5 bases each). CDR3 size: 14 residues. Germline V CDR1 and CDR2: LNHNV, YYDKDF (reference sequence).

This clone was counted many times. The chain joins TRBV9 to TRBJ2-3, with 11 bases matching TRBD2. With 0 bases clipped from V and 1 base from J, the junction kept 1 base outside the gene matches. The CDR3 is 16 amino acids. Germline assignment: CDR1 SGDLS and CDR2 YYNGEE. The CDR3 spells CASSVEGLAGTDTQYF. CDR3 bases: TGTGCCAGCAGCGTAGAGGGACTAGCGGGCACAGATACGCAGTATTTT.

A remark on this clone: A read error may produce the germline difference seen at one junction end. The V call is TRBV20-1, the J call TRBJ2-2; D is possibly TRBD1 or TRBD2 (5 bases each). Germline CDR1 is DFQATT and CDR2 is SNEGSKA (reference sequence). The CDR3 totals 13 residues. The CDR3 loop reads CSARLRGAGELFF. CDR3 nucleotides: TGCAGTGCTAGGCTTAGGGGAGCCGGGGAGCTTTTTTTT.

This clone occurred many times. The CDR3 nucleotides read TGTGCCAGCAGCTTAGCTTCCCCCCGGGACTCCTACGAGCAGTACTTC. Translated: CASSLASPRDSYEQYF. J is TRBJ2-7 and V is TRBV7-2; perhaps TRBD2 as D (5 bases). CDR1 and CDR2 (germline): SGHTA, FQGNSA. With 0 bases removed from V and 0 bases from J, the gap between germline ends came to 12 bases. The CDR3 has 16 amino acids. The variable domain in full, with the rest retrieved from reference TRBV7-2 and TRBJ2-7, is GAGVSQSPSNKVTEKGKDVELRCDPISGHTALYWYRQSLGQGLEFLIYFQGNSAPDKSGLPSDRFSAERTGGSVSTLTIQRTQQEDSAVYLCASSLASPRDSYEQYFGPGTRLTVT.

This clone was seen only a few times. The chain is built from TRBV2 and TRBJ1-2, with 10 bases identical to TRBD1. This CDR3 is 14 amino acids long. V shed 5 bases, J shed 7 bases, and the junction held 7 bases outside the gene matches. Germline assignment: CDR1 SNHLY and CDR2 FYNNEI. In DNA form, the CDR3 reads TGTGCCAGCAGTCCTGACAGGGGGCGAGGTGGCTACACCTTC. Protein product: CASSPDRGRGGYTF.

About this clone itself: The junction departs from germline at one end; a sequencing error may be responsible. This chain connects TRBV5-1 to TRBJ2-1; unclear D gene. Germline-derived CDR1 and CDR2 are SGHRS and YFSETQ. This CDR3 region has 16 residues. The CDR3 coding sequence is TGCGCCAGTAGCTTGGGCGAGACGAGCTTCTACAATGAGCAGTTCTTC. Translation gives CASSLGETSFYNEQFF.

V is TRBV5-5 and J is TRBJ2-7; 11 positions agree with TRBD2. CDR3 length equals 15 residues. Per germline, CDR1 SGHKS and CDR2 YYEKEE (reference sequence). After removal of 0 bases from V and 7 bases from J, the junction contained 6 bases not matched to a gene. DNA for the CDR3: TGTGCCAGCAGCTTGGTACTAGCGGGAGTGAGAGAGCAGTACTTC. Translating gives CASSLVLAGVREQYF.

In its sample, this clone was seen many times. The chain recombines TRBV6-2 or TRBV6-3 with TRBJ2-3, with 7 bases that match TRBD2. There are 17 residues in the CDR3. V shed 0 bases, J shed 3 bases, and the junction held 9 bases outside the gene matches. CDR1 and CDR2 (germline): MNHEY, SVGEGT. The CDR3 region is CASSYSIRAGATDTQYF. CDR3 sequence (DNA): TGTGCCAGCAGTTACTCGATCCGGGCGGGAGCAACAGATACGCAGTATTTT.

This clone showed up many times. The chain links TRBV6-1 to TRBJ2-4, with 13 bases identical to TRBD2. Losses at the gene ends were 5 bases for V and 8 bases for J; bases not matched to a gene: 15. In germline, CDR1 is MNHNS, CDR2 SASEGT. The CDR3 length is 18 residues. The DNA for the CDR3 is TGTGCCAGCAGTCTAACGTCCCCCGGGACTAGCGGGATATACATTCAGTACTTC. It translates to CASSLTSPGTSGIYIQYF.

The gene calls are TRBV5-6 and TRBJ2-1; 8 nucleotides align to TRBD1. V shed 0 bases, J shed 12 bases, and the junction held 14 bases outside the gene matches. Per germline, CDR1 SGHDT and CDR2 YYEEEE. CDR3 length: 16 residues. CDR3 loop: CASSLAGTGPKAGQFF. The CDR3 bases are TGTGCCAGCAGCTTGGCCGGGACAGGCCCCAAGGCAGGGCAGTTCTTC.

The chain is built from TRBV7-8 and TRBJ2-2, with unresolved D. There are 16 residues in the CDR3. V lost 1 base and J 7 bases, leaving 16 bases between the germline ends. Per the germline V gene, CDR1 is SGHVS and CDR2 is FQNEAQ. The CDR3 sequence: CASSLVPTFRIGELFF. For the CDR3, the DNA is TGTGCCAGCAGCTTAGTTCCCACCTTCCGGATCGGGGAGCTGTTTTTT. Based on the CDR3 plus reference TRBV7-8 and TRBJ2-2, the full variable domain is GAGVSQSPRYKVAKRGQDVALRCDPISGHVSLFWYQQALGQGPEFLTYFQNEAQLDKSGLPSDRFFAERPEGSVSTLKIQRTQQEDSAVYLCASSLVPTFRIGELFFGEGSRLTVL.

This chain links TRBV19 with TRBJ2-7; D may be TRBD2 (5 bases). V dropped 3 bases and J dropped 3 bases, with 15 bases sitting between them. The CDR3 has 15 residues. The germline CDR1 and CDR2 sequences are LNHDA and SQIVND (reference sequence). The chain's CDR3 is CASSMRRPIGYEQYF. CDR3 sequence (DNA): TGTGCCAGTAGTATGAGGAGGCCGATCGGCTACGAGCAGTACTTC.

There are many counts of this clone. The CDR3 reads CASSPWDRGGETQYF. Written as DNA, the CDR3 is TGTGCCAGCAGCCCCTGGGACAGGGGAGGAGAGACCCAGTACTTC. J is TRBJ2-5 and V is TRBV11-2; 10 nucleotides match TRBD1. The CDR3 contains 15 residues. Per the germline V gene, CDR1 is SGHAT and CDR2 is FQNNGV. J gave up 4 bases and V 5 bases, and 7 bases lay outside the gene matches.

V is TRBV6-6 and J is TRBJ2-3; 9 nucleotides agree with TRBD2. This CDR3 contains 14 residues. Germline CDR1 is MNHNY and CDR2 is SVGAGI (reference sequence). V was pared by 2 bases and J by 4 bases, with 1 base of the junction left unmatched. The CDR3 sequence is CASSYQRGADTQYF. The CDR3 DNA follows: TGTGCCAGCAGTTACCAGCGGGGGGCAGATACGCAGTATTTT.

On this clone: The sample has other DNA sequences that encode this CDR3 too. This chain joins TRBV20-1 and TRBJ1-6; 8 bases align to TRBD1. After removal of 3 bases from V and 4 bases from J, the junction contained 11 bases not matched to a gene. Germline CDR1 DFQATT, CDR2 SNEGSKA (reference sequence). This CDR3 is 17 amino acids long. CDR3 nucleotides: TGCAGTGCTAGCGATCCCCGGCAGGGGGCGTATAATTCACCCCTCCACTTT. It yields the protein CSASDPRQGAYNSPLHF.

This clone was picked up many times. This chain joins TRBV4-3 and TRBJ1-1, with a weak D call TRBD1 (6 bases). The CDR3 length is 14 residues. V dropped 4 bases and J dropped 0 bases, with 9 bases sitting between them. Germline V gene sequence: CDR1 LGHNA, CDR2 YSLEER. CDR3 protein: CASSRDRMNTEAFF. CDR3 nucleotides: TGCGCCAGCAGCCGCGACAGGATGAACACTGAAGCTTTCTTT.

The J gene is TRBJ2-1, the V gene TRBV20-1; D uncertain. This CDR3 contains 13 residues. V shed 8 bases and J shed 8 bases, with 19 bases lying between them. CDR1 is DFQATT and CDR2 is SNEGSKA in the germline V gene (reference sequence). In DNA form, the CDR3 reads TGCAGTCCTCGTAAAGATTTATCGGATGAGCAGTTCTTC. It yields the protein CSPRKDLSDEQFF.

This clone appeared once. The chain's CDR3 is CAWSWDSYTGELFF. The CDR3 bases are TGTGCCTGGAGTTGGGACAGCTACACCGGGGAGCTGTTTTTT. The chain uses TRBV30 and TRBJ2-2, with 7 bases aligning to TRBD1. The V gene end was trimmed by 2 bases and the J gene end by 3 bases; junction bases not matched to a gene: 3. Germline V gene data show CDR1 as GTSNPN and CDR2 as SVGIG (reference sequence). The CDR3 covers 14 residues.

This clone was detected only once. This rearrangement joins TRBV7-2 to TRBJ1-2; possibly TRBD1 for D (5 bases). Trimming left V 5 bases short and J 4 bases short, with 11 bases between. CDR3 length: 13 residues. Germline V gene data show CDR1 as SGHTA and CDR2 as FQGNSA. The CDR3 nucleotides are TGTGCCAGCAGCCTAGGGCAGGGCTATGGCTACACCTTC. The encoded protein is CASSLGQGYGYTF.

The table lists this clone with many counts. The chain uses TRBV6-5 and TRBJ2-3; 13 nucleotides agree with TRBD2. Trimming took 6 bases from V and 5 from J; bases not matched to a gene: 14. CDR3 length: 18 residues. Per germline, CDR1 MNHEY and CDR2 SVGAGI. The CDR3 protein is CASSYPPGLAGVIDTQYF. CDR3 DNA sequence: TGTGCCAGCAGCTACCCCCCCGGACTAGCGGGAGTTATAGATACGCAGTATTTT.

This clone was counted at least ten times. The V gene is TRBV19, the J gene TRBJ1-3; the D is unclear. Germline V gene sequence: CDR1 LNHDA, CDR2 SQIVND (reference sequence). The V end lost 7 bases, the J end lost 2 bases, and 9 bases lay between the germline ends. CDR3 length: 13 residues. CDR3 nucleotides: TGTGCCAGTAATGTGAGTCCTGGAAACACCATATATTTT. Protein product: CASNVSPGNTIYF. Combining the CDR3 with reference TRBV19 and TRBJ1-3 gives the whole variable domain DGGITQSPKYLFRKEGQNVTLSCEQNLNHDAMYWYRQDPGQGLRLIYYSQIVNDFQKGDIAEGYSVSREKKESFPLTVTSAQKNPTAFYLCASNVSPGNTIYFGEGSWLTVV.

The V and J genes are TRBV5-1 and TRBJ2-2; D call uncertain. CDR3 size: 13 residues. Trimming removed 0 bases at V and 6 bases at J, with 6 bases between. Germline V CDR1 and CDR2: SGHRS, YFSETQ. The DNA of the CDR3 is TGCGCCAGCAGCTTGGCGGGCCCCGGGGAGCTGTTTTTT. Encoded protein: CASSLAGPGELFF.

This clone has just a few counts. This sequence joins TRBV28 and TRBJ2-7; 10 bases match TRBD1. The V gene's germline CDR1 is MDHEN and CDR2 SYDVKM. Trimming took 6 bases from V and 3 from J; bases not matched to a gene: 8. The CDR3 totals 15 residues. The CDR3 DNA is TGTGCCAGCAGGGCGGGACAGGGGTCCTTCTACGAGCAGTACTTC. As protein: CASRAGQGSFYEQYF. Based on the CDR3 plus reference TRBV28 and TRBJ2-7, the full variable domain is DVKVTQSSRYLVKRTGEKVFLECVQDMDHENMFWYRQDPGLGLRLIYFSYDVKMKEKGDIPEGYSVSREKKERFSLILESASTNQTSMYLCASRAGQGSFYEQYFGPGTRLTVT.

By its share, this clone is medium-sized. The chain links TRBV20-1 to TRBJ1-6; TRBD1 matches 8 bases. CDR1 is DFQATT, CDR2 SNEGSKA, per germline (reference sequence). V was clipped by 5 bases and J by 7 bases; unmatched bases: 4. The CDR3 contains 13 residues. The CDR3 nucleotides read TGCAGTGCTGCCGGACAGGGCAATTCACCCCTCCACTTT. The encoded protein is CSAAGQGNSPLHF.

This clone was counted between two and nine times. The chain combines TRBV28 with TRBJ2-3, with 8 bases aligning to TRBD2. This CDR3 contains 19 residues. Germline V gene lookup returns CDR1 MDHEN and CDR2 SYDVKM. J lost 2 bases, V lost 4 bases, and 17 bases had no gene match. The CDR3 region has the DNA TGTGCCAGCAGTTCTCCTACCAAGCGGGAGAGGTTCGTCACAGATACGCAGTATTTT. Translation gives CASSSPTKRERFVTDTQYF.

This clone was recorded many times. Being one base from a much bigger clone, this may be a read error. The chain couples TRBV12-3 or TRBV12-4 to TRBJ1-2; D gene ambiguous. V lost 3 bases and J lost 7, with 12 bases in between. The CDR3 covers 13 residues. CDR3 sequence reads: CASSLEDPSGYTF. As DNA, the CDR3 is TGTGCCAGCAGTTTGGAAGACCCCAGTGGCTACACCTTC.

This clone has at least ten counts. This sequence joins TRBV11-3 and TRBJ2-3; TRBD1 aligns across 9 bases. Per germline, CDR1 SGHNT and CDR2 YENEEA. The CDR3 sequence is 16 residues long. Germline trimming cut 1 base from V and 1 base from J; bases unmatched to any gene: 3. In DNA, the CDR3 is TGTGCCAGCAGCTTAGGGACAGGGGATGGCACAGATACGCAGTATTTT. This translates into CASSLGTGDGTDTQYF.

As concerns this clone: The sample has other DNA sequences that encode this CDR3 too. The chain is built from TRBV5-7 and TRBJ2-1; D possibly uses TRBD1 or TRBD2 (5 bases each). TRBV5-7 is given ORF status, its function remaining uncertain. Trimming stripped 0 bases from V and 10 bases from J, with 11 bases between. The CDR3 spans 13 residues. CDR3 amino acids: CASSLGLRDEQFF. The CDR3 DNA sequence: TGTGCCAGCAGCTTGGGACTCCGGGACGAGCAGTTCTTC.

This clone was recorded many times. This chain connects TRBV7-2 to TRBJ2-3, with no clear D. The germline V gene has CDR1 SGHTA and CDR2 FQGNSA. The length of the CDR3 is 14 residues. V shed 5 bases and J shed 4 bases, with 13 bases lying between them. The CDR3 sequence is CASSPGLPPDTQYF. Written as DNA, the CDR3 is TGTGCCAGCAGCCCGGGCCTGCCCCCAGATACGCAGTATTTT.